The 25 T cell receptor beta chains presented below share a single source sample, sequenced in a study of cytomegalovirus exposure and HLA in healthy donors. The PCR made use of 60 Vbeta and 13 Jbeta primers. Clones were sequenced by immunoSEQ multiplex PCR, and TCRdb holds only the in-frame ones, with some missing. The sample lists over 90,000 clones; under 85% were seen once. Sample: PBMCs. The source of these receptors is a female donor in good health and CMV-seropositive.

This clone was counted once. The chain links TRBV25-1 to TRBJ1-2; tentatively, D is TRBD1 (6 bases). V was pared by 6 bases and J by 8 bases, with 19 bases between. Germline V gene sequence: CDR1 MGHDK, CDR2 SYGVNS. This CDR3 comprises 14 residues. The CDR3: CASSPPGHERGYTF. As DNA, the CDR3 is TGTGCCAGCAGCCCCCCGGGACACGAGCGCGGCTACACCTTC.

This chain links TRBV4-3 with TRBJ2-5; 9 nucleotides agree with TRBD1. V gave up 4 bases and J gave up 5 bases; unmatched junction bases: 8. The length of the CDR3 is 15 residues. Per the germline V gene, CDR1 is LGHNA and CDR2 is YSLEER. CDR3 protein: CASSLHRGQGETQYF. CDR3 nucleotides: TGCGCCAGCAGCCTGCACAGGGGGCAGGGGGAGACCCAGTACTTC.

The CDR3 bases are TGTGCCAGCAGTTTAGACAGGAACTCTGGGGCCAACGTCCTGACTTTC. This sequence encodes CASSLDRNSGANVLTF. The chain has TRBV28 and TRBJ2-6; possible D gene TRBD1, 6 bases. This CDR3 is 16 amino acids long. Deletions cut 2 bases from V and 0 bases from J, with 8 bases between. Per the germline V gene, CDR1 is MDHEN and CDR2 is SYDVKM.

Only a few counts were recorded for this clone. V is TRBV30 and J is TRBJ1-1, with D maybe TRBD1 (5 bases). The germline V gene encodes CDR1 GTSNPN and CDR2 SVGIG (reference sequence). Trimming stripped 2 bases from V and 5 bases from J, with 18 bases between. This CDR3 region has 15 residues. The CDR3 DNA reads TGTGCCTGGAGTCCCCCCAGGGCGGGGAGGACTGAAGCTTTCTTT. It is translated as CAWSPPRAGRTEAFF.

This clone was seen just once. This chain links TRBV15 with TRBJ2-7; D might be TRBD1 (6 bases). Looked up from germline, CDR1 is LNHNV and CDR2 is YYDKDF (reference sequence). This CDR3 has 14 amino acids. The V gene lost 1 base and the J gene lost 4 bases, with 11 bases spanning the gap. Here the CDR3 reads CATSRGGQVYEQYF. As DNA, the CDR3 is TGTGCCACCAGCAGAGGGGGACAAGTGTACGAGCAGTACTTC.

The J gene is TRBJ2-7, the V gene TRBV21-1; the table names TRBD1, a call not compared with the DNA. TRBV21-1 is tagged as a pseudogene. The CDR3 is 14 amino acids. The CDR3 DNA sequence: TGTGCCAGCACCTCCCCCAAAATCAGTTACGAGCAGTACTTC. Protein sequence: CASTSPKISYEQYF.

The chain joins TRBV28 to TRBJ2-3, with D possibly TRBD1 on 6 matching bases. V was trimmed by 3 bases and J by 6 bases, leaving 13 bases between them. CDR3 size: 14 residues. The germline V gene has CDR1 MDHEN and CDR2 SYDVKM. As DNA, the CDR3 is TGTGCCAGCAGTTTCGACAGGTATTCGGATACGCAGTATTTT. This sequence encodes CASSFDRYSDTQYF.

The chain is built from TRBV28 and TRBJ1-1, with D possibly matching TRBD1 (6 bases). CDR1 MDHEN and CDR2 SYDVKM come from the germline V gene. Trimming cost V 8 bases and J 11 bases, with 21 bases left between them. The CDR3 contains 13 residues. DNA of the CDR3: TGTGCCAGCTGTAGACAGGCCACTCTAGGGGCTTTCTTT. Translating gives CASCRQATLGAFF.

This clone has only a few counts. Written as DNA, the CDR3 is TGTGCCAGCAGCGTAAATTCGGGGGAGCTGTTTTTT. Residues: CASSVNSGELFF. V and J are TRBV9 and TRBJ2-2, with D unresolved. The CDR3 consists of 12 residues. Deletions cut 1 base from V and 8 bases from J, with 6 bases between. Per the germline V gene, CDR1 is SGDLS and CDR2 is YYNGEE.

This clone was observed a few times. This chain joins TRBV14 and TRBJ1-2, with D perhaps TRBD1 (5 bases). The CDR3 extends over 14 amino acids. Looked up from germline, CDR1 is SGHDN and CDR2 is FVKESK. V was clipped by 2 bases and J by 4 bases, with 11 bases between them. The CDR3 DNA follows: TGTGCCAGCAGCCAATCCAGGGTGGGCTATGGCTACACCTTC. Residues: CASSQSRVGYGYTF.

The rearrangement joins TRBV11-2 to TRBJ2-3, with D unclear. Per the germline V gene, CDR1 is SGHAT and CDR2 is FQNNGV. There are 15 residues in the CDR3. V was shortened by 0 bases and J by 3 bases, with 10 bases between the two germline ends. This CDR3 is CASSLDSSGTDTQYF. The DNA for the CDR3 is TGTGCCAGCAGCTTAGATAGTTCTGGTACAGATACGCAGTATTTT.

The table lists this clone with a few counts. This chain joins TRBV29-1 and TRBJ1-2; D ambiguous. Germline V gene sequence: CDR1 SQVTM, CDR2 ANQGSEA. This CDR3 region has 12 residues. Trimming left V 2 bases short and J 2 bases short, with 6 bases between. The CDR3 DNA reads as TGCAGCGTTGAAACGGAGAACTATGGCTACACCTTC. Translated: CSVETENYGYTF.

J is TRBJ1-1 and V is TRBV6-5; TRBD1 is a possible D gene (6 bases). This CDR3 comprises 12 residues. V lost 10 bases to trimming and J lost 0 bases, with 9 bases between them. From germline, CDR1 is MNHEY and CDR2 SVGAGI. The CDR3 DNA is TGTGCCACTACAGGGATGAACACTGAAGCTTTCTTT. Amino acid sequence: CATTGMNTEAFF.

The chain joins TRBV2 to TRBJ1-1; perhaps TRBD1 as D (6 bases). Trimming shortened V by 5 bases and J by 4 bases, and 11 bases separated the two germline ends. Germline values: CDR1 SNHLY, CDR2 FYNNEI. There are 13 residues in the CDR3. The CDR3 loop reads CASSQGFVTEAFF. The DNA for the CDR3 is TGTGCCAGCAGTCAGGGGTTCGTCACTGAAGCTTTCTTT.

This chain links TRBV5-5 with TRBJ1-4, with D possibly TRBD1 on 6 matching bases. The CDR3 totals 14 residues. CDR1 and CDR2 (germline): SGHKS, YYEKEE (reference sequence). V was shortened by 4 bases and J by 8 bases, with 15 bases between the two germline ends. The CDR3 DNA follows: TGTGCCAGCAGCCGAATCAGGGGTTGGGAAAAACTGTTTTTT. Translating gives CASSRIRGWEKLFF.

The count of this clone is one. The chain employs TRBV6-5 and TRBJ1-2; no reliable D call. The CDR3 spans 11 residues. CDR1 MNHEY and CDR2 SVGAGI come from the germline V gene. The ends were cut back, 10 bases at V and 6 bases at J, with 12 bases in the middle. CDR3 bases: TGTGCCACCGAGGATCTGAATGGCTACACCTTC. Amino acid sequence: CATEDLNGYTF.

This chain joins TRBV10-2 and TRBJ1-6; D is ambiguous. Germline-derived CDR1 and CDR2 are WSHSY and SAAADI. The CDR3 has 14 residues. V dropped 6 bases and J dropped 10 bases, with 16 bases sitting between them. The CDR3 coding sequence is TGCGCCAGCAGGCCGACTAGTGAGGGATCACCCCTCCACTTT. As protein: CASRPTSEGSPLHF.

This clone was observed at least ten times. The chain has TRBV6-5 and TRBJ1-5; D gene ambiguous. Trimming took off 4 bases at V and 3 bases at J, with 13 bases between the two ends. CDR1 MNHEY and CDR2 SVGAGI come from the germline V gene. The CDR3 is 15 amino acids. The DNA of the CDR3 is TGTGCCAGCAGTTTAGGACTTGGGAACAATCAGCCCCAGCATTTT. It is translated as CASSLGLGNNQPQHF.

This chain connects TRBV4-1 to TRBJ2-5, with unresolved D. V lost 2 bases and J 3 bases, leaving 16 bases between the germline ends. Per germline, CDR1 MGHRA and CDR2 YSYEKL. This CDR3 has 16 amino acids. Here the CDR3 DNA reads TGCGCCAGCAGCCAATTTTCTCGCGTTGCGGAAGAGACCCAGTACTTC. It codes for CASSQFSRVAEETQYF.

The CDR3 here is CASSPLARGNSYEQYF. The CDR3, as DNA: TGTGCCAGCAGCCCCCTAGCCCGAGGGAACTCCTACGAGCAGTACTTC. The V gene is TRBV11-2, the J gene TRBJ2-7, with D perhaps TRBD2 (5 bases). The CDR3 is 16 residues long. The V end was cut by 5 bases, the J end by 0 bases, with 17 bases between. Germline loops: CDR1 SGHAT, CDR2 FQNNGV. Drawing the rest from reference TRBV11-2 and TRBJ2-7, the complete variable domain is EAGVAQSPRYKIIEKRQSVAFWCNPISGHATLYWYQQILGQGPKLLIQFQNNGVVDDSQLPKDRFSAERLKGVDSTLKIQPAKLEDSAVYLCASSPLARGNSYEQYFGPGTRLTVT.

There are a few counts of this clone. The rearrangement links TRBV5-5 to TRBJ1-6, with D perhaps TRBD1 (6 bases). V lost 4 bases to trimming and J lost 9 bases, with 11 bases between them. In germline, CDR1 is SGHKS, CDR2 YYEKEE (reference sequence). This CDR3 is built from 13 residues. The CDR3 region is CASSGTGSSPLHF. Written as DNA, the CDR3 is TGTGCCAGCAGCGGAACAGGGAGTTCACCCCTCCACTTT.

The V call is TRBV15, the J call TRBJ2-1; TRBD2 matches at 9 bases. The germline V gene has CDR1 LNHNV and CDR2 YYDKDF (reference sequence). This CDR3 is 16 amino acids long. J gave up 0 bases and V 6 bases, and 6 bases lay outside the gene matches. CDR3 sequence: CATSSGGRASYNEQFF. CDR3 bases: TGTGCCACCAGTTCCGGCGGGAGGGCCTCCTACAATGAGCAGTTCTTC.

The chain is built from TRBV30 and TRBJ1-2; D ambiguous. Germline-derived CDR1 and CDR2 are GTSNPN and SVGIG (reference sequence). The V gene lost 5 bases and the J gene lost 5 bases, with 12 bases spanning the gap. The CDR3 extends over 12 amino acids. The CDR3 spells CAWGFIPYGYTF. The CDR3 bases are TGTGCCTGGGGCTTCATACCGTATGGCTACACCTTC.

J is TRBJ1-2 and V is TRBV6-1, with unresolved D. V lost 3 bases to trimming and J lost 3 bases, with 14 bases between them. CDR1 is MNHNS, CDR2 SASEGT, per germline. The CDR3 spans 15 residues. CDR3 sequence: CASSERGSSYYGYTF. DNA for the CDR3: TGTGCCAGCAGTGAGCGGGGATCCTCCTACTATGGCTACACCTTC.

The J gene is TRBJ1-2, the V gene TRBV19; TRBD1 aligns across 9 bases. Trimming took 6 bases from V and 4 from J; bases not matched to a gene: 3. The length of the CDR3 is 13 residues. CDR1 is LNHDA, CDR2 SQIVND, per germline (reference sequence). The CDR3 coding sequence is TGTGCCAGTAGGGGACAGGGTTTCTATGGCTACACCTTC. Translated: CASRGQGFYGYTF.